Following are 20 T cell receptor beta chains from one sample sequenced in a study of cytomegalovirus exposure and HLA in healthy donors. The PCR contained 60 Vbeta and 13 Jbeta primers. Assay used: immunoSEQ multiplex PCR; TCRdb lists only in-frame clones, some missing. Among fewer than 200,000 clones listed, 84% were seen once. Sequences were obtained from PBMCs. The receptors here all came from a girl aged 2-10 years in good health and CMV-seropositive.

J is TRBJ1-3 and V is TRBV6-5; no reliable D call. The germline V gene has CDR1 MNHEY and CDR2 SVGAGI. Between the trimmed V and J ends, which lost 2 bases and 0 bases, there was a span of 8 bases. CDR3 length: 15 residues. The CDR3: CASSYRGDSGNTIYF. CDR3 DNA sequence: TGTGCCAGCAGTTACCGCGGGGACTCTGGAAACACCATATATTTT.

The V call is TRBV7-9, the J call TRBJ2-1; D unclear. V lost 3 bases, J lost 5 bases, and 8 bases lay in between. Looked up from germline, CDR1 is SEHNR and CDR2 is FQNEAQ (reference sequence). The CDR3 spans 13 residues. CDR3 nucleotides: TGTGCCAGCAGCTTCTCAGGTAACAATGAGCAGTTCTTC. Amino acids: CASSFSGNNEQFF.

The chain joins TRBV6-5 to TRBJ2-1; 8 bases match TRBD1. The germline CDR1 and CDR2 sequences are MNHEY and SVGAGI. The CDR3 is made up of 15 amino acids. V was clipped by 0 bases and J by 10 bases; unmatched bases: 8. CDR3 sequence: CASSYSAQGAREQFF. The CDR3 DNA sequence: TGTGCCAGCAGTTACTCGGCGCAGGGGGCTCGGGAGCAGTTCTTC.

The chain joins TRBV9 to TRBJ2-7; TRBD1 might be the D (5 bases). The CDR3 covers 14 residues. V lost 0 bases and J 6 bases, leaving 13 bases between the germline ends. Germline CDR1 is SGDLS and CDR2 is YYNGEE. DNA of the CDR3: TGTGCCAGCAGCGTAGGTGGGGCGCTCAGCGAGCAGTACTTC. Amino acids: CASSVGGALSEQYF.

The chain carries TRBV27 and TRBJ1-6, with TRBD1 matching over 8 bases. Germline loops: CDR1 MNHEY, CDR2 SMNVEV (reference sequence). J was trimmed by 7 bases and V by 6 bases; bases with no gene match: 8. The CDR3 sequence is 15 residues long. The CDR3 loop reads CASSSTGAGNSPLHF. For the CDR3, the DNA is TGTGCCAGCAGCTCGACAGGGGCGGGAAATTCACCCCTCCACTTT.

The rearrangement uses TRBV30 and TRBJ2-7; tentatively, D is TRBD2 (5 bases). CDR3 length: 15 amino acids. Germline lookup yields CDR1 GTSNPN and CDR2 SVGIG (reference sequence). V was pared by 0 bases and J by 4 bases, with 16 bases between. CDR3 protein: CAWSVQLRGSYEQYF. The CDR3 DNA is TGTGCCTGGAGTGTTCAGCTCCGGGGATCATACGAGCAGTACTTC.

The chain carries TRBV2 and TRBJ2-5, with 8 nucleotides matching TRBD2. The trim removed 7 bases at V and 2 bases at J, leaving 3 bases unmatched. This CDR3 has 13 amino acids. The V gene's germline CDR1 is SNHLY and CDR2 FYNNEI. DNA for the CDR3: TGTGCCAGCACTACTAGCGGACAAGAGACCCAGTACTTC. This codes for CASTTSGQETQYF.

With respect to this clone: A read error may account for a junction end that differs from germline. Other nucleotide sequences in the sample specify the same CDR3. V is TRBV6-6 and J is TRBJ1-2, with D perhaps matching TRBD1 (5 bases). This CDR3 spans 12 amino acids. Germline CDR1 MNHNY, CDR2 SVGAGI (reference sequence). In nucleotides, the CDR3 is TGTGCCAGCACCCGACAGCAGTATGGTTACACCTTC. Its protein is CASTRQQYGYTF.

The V call is TRBV29-1, the J call TRBJ2-3, with TRBD1 as a possible D gene (5 bases). Trimming pared 4 bases from V and 3 bases from J, leaving 14 bases between. Germline V gene lookup returns CDR1 SQVTM and CDR2 ANQGSEA. The CDR3 is 14 amino acids. The CDR3 DNA sequence: TGCAGCGTTGGGGGCGGAGATCGGACAGATACGCAGTATTTT. This encodes CSVGGGDRTDTQYF.

This clone was detected once. The chain links TRBV28 to TRBJ1-2, with D uncertain. CDR1 and CDR2 from the germline V gene are MDHEN and SYDVKM. The CDR3 is made up of 12 amino acids. V was shortened by 6 bases and J by 5 bases, with 10 bases between the two germline ends. The CDR3 region has the DNA TGTGCCAGCAGGACGGGAGGGTATGGCTACACCTTC. Protein product: CASRTGGYGYTF.

The CDR3 reads CASSQKLAGGNEQFF. DNA of the CDR3: TGTGCCAGCAGTCAAAAACTAGCGGGGGGTAATGAGCAGTTCTTC. V usage is TRBV28 and J usage is TRBJ2-1; 12 bases fit TRBD2. Germline CDR1 and CDR2: MDHEN and SYDVKM. This CDR3 region has 15 residues. V shed 5 bases and J 7 bases; nucleotides not matched to a gene: 6.

The V and J genes are TRBV9 and TRBJ2-1, with 15 positions matching TRBD2. The trim removed 4 bases at V and 0 bases at J, leaving 8 bases unmatched. Germline loops: CDR1 SGDLS, CDR2 YYNGEE. CDR3 length: 19 amino acids. The CDR3 protein is CASSPRTSGRGSSYNEQFF. The CDR3 DNA reads TGTGCCAGCAGCCCTAGGACTAGCGGGAGGGGTAGCTCCTACAATGAGCAGTTCTTC.

The V and J genes are TRBV4-1 and TRBJ1-6; tentatively, D is TRBD1 (5 bases). This CDR3 is 19 amino acids long. V lost 2 bases to trimming and J lost 0 bases, with 17 bases between them. Looked up from germline, CDR1 is MGHRA and CDR2 is YSYEKL. This CDR3 reads CASSQRIGTGSSYNSPLHF. Here the CDR3 DNA reads TGCGCCAGCAGCCAACGGATCGGTACAGGTAGCTCCTATAATTCACCCCTCCACTTT.

A word on this clone: In the same sample, other DNA sequences code for this CDR3. The genes are TRBV7-2 and TRBJ1-2, with 10 bases fitting TRBD1. The CDR3 is 13 amino acids. CDR1 is SGHTA and CDR2 is FQGNSA in the germline V gene. V lost 3 bases, J lost 8 bases, and 3 bases stayed unmatched. CDR3 DNA: TGTGCCAGCAGCTTTACGACAGGGGGCGGCTACACCTTC. This translates into CASSFTTGGGYTF.

The V call is TRBV5-1, the J call TRBJ2-1; TRBD2 might be the D (5 bases). Germline V lookup: CDR1 SGHRS, CDR2 YFSETQ. This CDR3 region has 14 residues. V was shortened by 6 bases and J by 7 bases, with 17 bases between the two germline ends. Here the CDR3 reads CASIAGDRANEQFF. Written as DNA, the CDR3 is TGCGCCAGCATAGCCGGGGATCGAGCGAATGAGCAGTTCTTC.

The rearrangement joins TRBV28 to TRBJ2-1; D may be TRBD2 (5 bases). CDR3 length: 14 amino acids. Trimming removed 4 bases from V and 2 bases from J, with 9 bases in between. The germline CDR1 and CDR2 sequences are MDHEN and SYDVKM. CDR3 loop: CASSSGFAYNEQFF. The CDR3 DNA is TGTGCCAGCAGTTCGGGGTTTGCCTACAATGAGCAGTTCTTC.

The chain links TRBV7-9 to TRBJ1-1; D is unclear. Germline assignment: CDR1 SEHNR and CDR2 FQNEAQ (reference sequence). Trimming took off 5 bases at V and 5 bases at J, with 15 bases between the two ends. This CDR3 has 14 residues. The CDR3 DNA sequence: TGTGCCAGCAGCGCAACCGTTACCCGGACTGAAGCTTTCTTT. Amino acid sequence: CASSATVTRTEAFF.

This chain joins TRBV28 and TRBJ2-3; TRBD2 is a possible D gene (6 bases). The CDR3 consists of 13 residues. Per the germline V gene, CDR1 is MDHEN and CDR2 is SYDVKM. V was clipped by 5 bases and J by 3 bases, with 9 bases between them. Here the CDR3 DNA reads TGTGCCAGCAGTGCCCTAGCGACAGATACGCAGTATTTT. Protein: CASSALATDTQYF. The variable domain in full, with the rest retrieved from reference TRBV28 and TRBJ2-3, is DVKVTQSSRYLVKRTGEKVFLECVQDMDHENMFWYRQDPGLGLRLIYFSYDVKMKEKGDIPEGYSVSREKKERFSLILESASTNQTSMYLCASSALATDTQYFGPGTRLTVL.

This sequence joins TRBV6-1 and TRBJ1-5; D unresolved. There are 14 residues in the CDR3. In germline, CDR1 is MNHNS, CDR2 SASEGT. V was shortened by 1 base and J by 6 bases, with 10 bases between the two germline ends. The CDR3 DNA sequence: TGTGCCAGCAGTGAAGGGTCAACGGGTCAGCCCCAGCATTTT. As protein: CASSEGSTGQPQHF.

The V and J genes are TRBV5-1 and TRBJ2-1; tentative D call: TRBD2 (6 bases). Trimming removed 4 bases from V and 7 bases from J, with 12 bases in between. CDR1 and CDR2 from the germline V gene are SGHRS and YFSETQ. The CDR3 spans 13 residues. This CDR3 is CASSPPAGNEQFF. CDR3 sequence (DNA): TGCGCCAGCAGCCCCCCCGCGGGGAATGAGCAGTTCTTC.